This T cell receptor (beta chain) was found in a study of blood T cells in healthy people across ages (dated by TCRdb to the mid-2010s). For the wider study: In model experiments, roughly one uniquely barcoded TCR beta cDNA molecule per two T cells was captured by template switching. Using deep sequencing normalized with unique cDNA molecular identifiers, the study measured how TCR beta repertoire diversity changes with age. Donors were grouped into four age groups: young (average 16 years), middle-aged (39), aged (approximately 58) and long-lived (over 80). To avoid experimental bias, donors of different ages were spread randomly across the sequencing lanes. The study analyzed two additional independent replicas of 1 million unique cDNA reads from the same blood draw for two donors, one aged 18 to 29 and one aged 80 or older. What the study reported, not specific to this receptor: Observed TCR beta diversity correlated strongly with the percentage of naive T cells measured by flow cytometry. Estimates of total diversity based on one million sequenced T cells were regarded as lower bounds and as underestimates. Compared with the aged group, the long-lived group had more naive CD4+ T cells, fewer expanded clones and increased TCR diversity, suggesting age selection. As age increased, observed TCR beta diversity per million T cells dropped in a roughly linear way, and a significant reduction was already evident by age 40. Because donor CMV infection status was unknown, age-related changes in expanded clonotypes were potentially confounded. Because profiling used bulk unsorted PBMCs, naive and antigen-experienced compartments could not be compared conclusively.

In regard to this clonotype: Its specific antigen is unknown. A much larger clone differs by one base, so this may be a read error.

Systemically healthy Caucasian individuals from Russia, approximately 39 in total and aged about 6 to 95 years, were included as donors. Each donor gave ten milliliters of peripheral blood, drawn into EDTA-treated Vacutainer tubes. Ficoll-Paque density-gradient centrifugation was used to isolate PBMCs, with at least 7 million obtained per sample. Trizol reagent was used to extract total RNA from the PBMCs, yielding at least 5.5 micrograms per sample. The percentages of naive CD45RAhigh/CD27high T cells were determined by flow cytometry on a PBMC aliquot from every donor. CDR1 MNHEY and CDR2 SVGEGT were looked up in the germline V gene. CDR3 length: 15 amino acids, cysteine to phenylalanine. Kept here is only the CDR3 DNA, which spans 45 bases and is read in frame from base 1. Libraries were made using 5' RACE. Instrument on record: Illumina HiSeq 2500. The second PCR ran for roughly 7 to 11 cycles and used a J-beta primer mix along with a sample-barcoded 5' primer. A unique molecular identifier was introduced onto each TCR beta cDNA molecule by a template-switch 5' adaptor carrying 12 random nucleotides. Each sample yielded at least 3 million CDR3-containing paired-end reads. All of the RNA was converted into first-strand cDNA using the Mint cDNA synthesis kit, with a TRBC-specific oligonucleotide serving as the primer. Following uracil-DNA glycosylase treatment, all cDNA underwent a first 18-cycle PCR with the universal primers M1SS and BC2_uni_R. As for the authors' bioinformatics: Each sample was normalized by randomly selecting 1 million high-quality reads, each carrying a distinct molecular identifier. Instead of being binned into consensus sequences, reads that shared molecular identifiers were thrown out. MiTCR, run with a Q25 quality threshold and the strictest error-elimination algorithm, handled CDR3 identification, clonotype clustering and error correction. Lower-bound total TCR beta diversity was estimated with a nonparametric unseen species model using Euler transformation. The raw public reads went through TCRdb reprocessing: fastp at Q25, MiXCR clone calling, in-frame beta chains kept. Identical CDR3 protein sequences are pooled into one entry, listed with their most common genes and DNA. The V and J calls come from TCRdb's annotation, not from the publication. This sample holds about 650,000 distinct CDR3 sequences; around 32% were observed only once. The top ten constitute 15% to 19% of the sample.

The sample taken for sequencing was blood. The clonotype comes from a woman older than 75 in good health. Donor details come from another sample of the same person, matched by shared clones. The chain uses TRBV6-2 or TRBV6-3 and TRBJ2-5; 9 nucleotides in the junction match TRBD1. The CDR3 protein: CTSSWGTGSPETQYF. The nucleotide sequence reads TGTACCAGCAGTTGGGGGACAGGGTCCCCAGAGACCCAGTACTTC.